The 26 T cell receptor beta chains listed next were all sequenced from one sample in a study of OX40 agonist ivuxolimab in advanced cancers. Clones were sequenced by immunoSEQ multiplex PCR, and TCRdb holds only the in-frame ones, with some missing. The sample has 50,000 to 80,000 clones, about four fifths seen once. This sample comprised CD4+ or CD8+ T cells sorted from blood, obtained in a trial of the OX40 agonist ivuxolimab. These receptors were collected from an adult with an advanced solid tumor such as melanoma, head and neck, liver or kidney cancer.

This clone appeared a single time. V and J are TRBV6-5 and TRBJ1-1; no clear D. CDR1 is MNHEY and CDR2 is SVGAGI in the germline V gene. The length of the CDR3 is 13 residues. Trimming removed 3 bases at V and 8 bases at J, with 13 bases between. The CDR3 bases are TGTGCCAGCAGTTATAGCCAGGCTCTAGAAGCTTTCTTT. Translation: CASSYSQALEAFF.

The gene calls are TRBV30 and TRBJ1-1, with 8 bases identical to TRBD1. The germline V gene has CDR1 GTSNPN and CDR2 SVGIG (reference sequence). V was clipped by 2 bases and J by 8 bases; unmatched bases: 7. The CDR3 sequence is 13 residues long. The CDR3 sequence: CAWSLTGGAEAFF. The CDR3 DNA reads as TGTGCCTGGAGTCTAACAGGGGGTGCCGAAGCTTTCTTT.

A few counts support this clone. This sequence joins TRBV2 and TRBJ2-2, with TRBD1 matching 11 bases. The CDR3 contains 15 residues. The V and J ends lost 8 bases and 6 bases, in that order; junction bases with no gene match: 8. CDR1 is SNHLY, CDR2 FYNNEI, per germline. CDR3 amino acids: CASGGTGGEPGELFF. In DNA form, the CDR3 reads TGTGCCAGCGGAGGGACAGGGGGGGAACCCGGGGAGCTGTTTTTT.

This chain connects TRBV5-1 to TRBJ1-4; no clear D gene. The ends were cut back, 4 bases at V and 3 bases at J, with 7 bases in the middle. Looked up from germline, CDR1 is SGHRS and CDR2 is YFSETQ. The CDR3 is 13 amino acids. The CDR3 is CASSPGPNEKLFF. The CDR3 DNA reads as TGCGCCAGCAGCCCCGGGCCTAATGAAAAACTGTTTTTT.

The chain couples TRBV5-1 to TRBJ2-7, with TRBD1 as a possible D gene (6 bases). Germline-derived CDR1 and CDR2 are SGHRS and YFSETQ. The CDR3 has 16 residues. V was clipped by 4 bases and J by 6 bases, with 23 bases between them. This chain's CDR3 is CASSVAGQKSQGEQYF. The CDR3 bases are TGCGCCAGCAGCGTTGCCGGACAGAAAAGTCAAGGCGAGCAGTACTTC.

The rearrangement uses TRBV30 and TRBJ1-5, with 11 positions matching TRBD1. The CDR3 contains 15 residues. Germline V gene sequence: CDR1 GTSNPN, CDR2 SVGIG (reference sequence). V was pared by 2 bases and J by 2 bases, with 2 bases of the junction left unmatched. CDR3 region: CAWSTGQGGNQPQHF. CDR3 nucleotides: TGTGCCTGGAGTACGGGACAGGGGGGCAATCAGCCCCAGCATTTT.

The chain has TRBV7-9 and TRBJ1-2; D may be TRBD1 (6 bases). Germline lookup yields CDR1 SEHNR and CDR2 FQNEAQ (reference sequence). The V and J ends lost 1 base and 8 bases respectively, with 14 bases between them. This CDR3 spans 14 amino acids. CDR3 protein: CASSLGAGDEGYTF. The CDR3 bases are TGTGCCAGCAGCTTAGGGGCAGGGGACGAGGGCTACACCTTC.

This clone was seen a few times. The V call is TRBV10-3, the J call TRBJ1-2; D call uncertain. This CDR3 has 14 residues. Per the germline V gene, CDR1 is ENHRY and CDR2 is SYGVKD. V lost 4 bases and J 1 base, leaving 10 bases between the germline ends. The CDR3 bases are TGTGCCATCAGTGCCACATCCCTTAACTATGGCTACACCTTC. Protein sequence: CAISATSLNYGYTF.

The chain joins TRBV6-4 to TRBJ1-1; no firm D call. This CDR3 comprises 13 residues. Germline V lookup: CDR1 MRHNA, CDR2 SNTAGT. Trimming shortened V by 4 bases and J by 5 bases, and 11 bases separated the two germline ends. The CDR3 DNA follows: TGTGCCAGCAGTGTGGGGATAGAAACTGAAGCTTTCTTT. Residues: CASSVGIETEAFF.

The chain recombines TRBV5-1 with TRBJ2-5, with 10 bases lining up with TRBD1. The CDR3 has 14 amino acids. Germline-derived CDR1 and CDR2 are SGHRS and YFSETQ. V lost 4 bases to trimming and J lost 2 bases; unmatched junction nucleotides: 2. The CDR3, as DNA: TGCGCCAGCAGCAGGGGACAGGGGCAAGAGACCCAGTACTTC. Protein sequence: CASSRGQGQETQYF.

This clone was counted between two and nine times. One end of the junction does not line up with germline, which may come from a read error. The same CDR3 also results from other DNA sequences found in this sample. This sequence joins TRBV7-2 and TRBJ2-1; no reliable D call. Germline assignment: CDR1 SGHTA and CDR2 FQGNSA. This CDR3 is 14 amino acids long. The DNA for the CDR3 is TGCGCCAGCAGCCAAGGTATACAGTTCGATGAGCAGTTCTTC. Its protein is CASSQGIQFDEQFF.

The genes are TRBV7-3 and TRBJ2-1; D remains unclear. The CDR3 length is 17 residues. V gave up 5 bases and J gave up 0 bases, with 17 bases separating them. Per germline, CDR1 SGHTA and CDR2 FQGTGA. CDR3 in amino acids: CASSQDLTFSSYNEQFF. The CDR3, as DNA: TGTGCCAGCAGCCAAGATCTGACCTTCAGCTCCTACAATGAGCAGTTCTTC. The complete variable domain, with remaining parts taken from reference TRBV7-3 and TRBJ2-1, reads GAGVSQTPSNKVTEKGKYVELRCDPISGHTALYWYRQSLGQGPEFLIYFQGTGAADDSGLPNDRFFAVRPEGSVSTLKIQRTERGDSAVYLCASSQDLTFSSYNEQFFGPGTRLTVL.

This clone was detected only a few times. J is TRBJ1-1 and V is TRBV6-6, with D tentatively TRBD1 (6 bases). V was shortened by 2 bases and J by 2 bases, with 9 bases between the two germline ends. Germline V CDR1 and CDR2: MNHNY, SVGAGI (reference sequence). The CDR3 contains 14 residues. The CDR3 DNA follows: TGTGCCAGCAGTTACGGGGGGCCTAACACTGAAGCTTTCTTT. Translating it yields CASSYGGPNTEAFF.

This clone was recorded only once. The chain recombines TRBV11-2 with TRBJ2-7; 7 positions agree with TRBD2. CDR3 size: 14 residues. Germline V gene data show CDR1 as SGHAT and CDR2 as FQNNGV. The junction had 9 bases not matched to a gene; V was cut back by 5 bases and J by 5 bases. CDR3 loop: CASSPGGRSDEQYF. CDR3 DNA sequence: TGTGCCAGCAGCCCGGGGGGACGGAGTGACGAGCAGTACTTC.

V is TRBV5-4 and J is TRBJ2-1, with 7 positions matching TRBD2. The CDR3 totals 15 residues. Looked up from germline, CDR1 is SGHNT and CDR2 is YYREEE (reference sequence). V dropped 1 base and J dropped 7; count of bases not matched to a gene: 8. The CDR3 loop reads CASSLKVGGRNEQFF. The CDR3 DNA follows: TGTGCCAGCAGCTTGAAGGTGGGAGGGAGGAATGAGCAGTTCTTC.

The chain is built from TRBV6-5 and TRBJ2-7, with 7 positions matching TRBD1. This CDR3 contains 15 residues. Germline CDR1 reads MNHEY; CDR2 reads SVGAGI. Germline trimming cut 6 bases from V and 0 bases from J; bases unmatched to any gene: 8. CDR3 nucleotide sequence: TGTGCCAGCAGGAGAGGGACAGCCGCCTCCTACGAGCAGTACTTC. Translated, it gives CASRRGTAASYEQYF.

By share of the sample, this clone is medium-sized. J is TRBJ2-7 and V is TRBV27, with TRBD1 matching over 7 bases. Per germline, CDR1 MNHEY and CDR2 SMNVEV (reference sequence). The CDR3 consists of 14 residues. The ends lost 2 bases at V and 3 bases at J; junction bases unmatched: 4. The CDR3 DNA sequence: TGTGCCAGCAGTTTACTCCCAGGGGGCTACGAGCAGTACTTC. As protein: CASSLLPGGYEQYF.

This clone was recorded only once. V gene TRBV7-2 combines with J gene TRBJ1-2, with no clear D. Trimming pared 1 base from V and 1 base from J, leaving 7 bases between. The CDR3 loop spans 14 amino acids. Germline CDR1 and CDR2: SGHTA and FQGNSA. CDR3 coding DNA: TGTGCCAGCAGCTTAGAGGCGGATAACTATGGCTACACCTTC. This sequence encodes CASSLEADNYGYTF.

The chain joins TRBV6-1 to TRBJ1-5, with D maybe TRBD1 (5 bases). This CDR3 is built from 15 residues. Deletions cut 2 bases from V and 6 bases from J, with 14 bases between. Per the germline V gene, CDR1 is MNHNS and CDR2 is SASEGT. CDR3 amino acids: CASSESGRAGQPQHF. The CDR3 nucleotides are TGTGCCAGCAGTGAATCCGGCAGGGCGGGTCAGCCCCAGCATTTT.

The chain joins TRBV18 to TRBJ1-1; D not certain. Germline V lookup: CDR1 KGHSH, CDR2 LQKENI. V lost 2 bases and J 0 bases, leaving 13 bases between the germline ends. The CDR3 consists of 16 residues. CDR3 sequence: CASSPRPVGLNTEAFF. CDR3 DNA: TGTGCCAGCTCACCAAGACCGGTAGGGTTGAACACTGAAGCTTTCTTT.

The chain links TRBV19 to TRBJ2-5, with D possibly being TRBD2 (6 bases). The V gene's germline CDR1 is LNHDA and CDR2 SQIVND (reference sequence). The length of the CDR3 is 12 residues. Trimming removed 5 bases at V and 11 bases at J, with 15 bases between. Written as DNA, the CDR3 is TGTGCCAGTAGTCCGGGAGCTTCCCGGCAGTACTTC. Translation: CASSPGASRQYF.

The CDR3 DNA reads as TGTGCCTATACAGGGACAGGGGTCCACTATGGCTACACCTTC. Protein sequence: CAYTGTGVHYGYTF. The chain couples TRBV30 to TRBJ1-2; 10 bases fit TRBD1. The CDR3 consists of 14 residues. The germline CDR1 and CDR2 sequences are GTSNPN and SVGIG (reference sequence). The V gene end was trimmed by 7 bases and the J gene end by 3 bases; junction bases not matched to a gene: 8.

The chain joins TRBV5-1 to TRBJ2-2; the D gene is possibly TRBD1 (6 bases). Trimming took 2 bases from V and 7 from J, leaving 12 bases between them. Germline V gene sequence: CDR1 SGHRS, CDR2 YFSETQ. This CDR3 is 14 amino acids long. The CDR3 bases are TGCGCCAGCAGCTTATCCAGGGGTAACGGGGAGCTGTTTTTT. Protein: CASSLSRGNGELFF.

The chain recombines TRBV19 with TRBJ1-2, with a tentative D call TRBD1 (5 bases). Germline V gives CDR1 LNHDA, CDR2 SQIVND (reference sequence). Deletions cut 5 bases from V and 3 bases from J, with 16 bases between. The CDR3 runs to 15 residues. CDR3 amino acids: CASSANRNTYYGYTF. The CDR3 nucleotides are TGTGCCAGTAGTGCGAACAGGAATACGTACTATGGCTACACCTTC.

The V and J genes are TRBV10-3 and TRBJ2-3, with D unresolved. V was cut by 2 bases and J by 6 bases, with 18 bases left in between. This CDR3 contains 16 residues. In germline, CDR1 is ENHRY, CDR2 SYGVKD. Here the CDR3 reads CAISEPWTGPTDTQYF. The CDR3 DNA reads TGTGCCATCAGTGAGCCATGGACGGGCCCGACGGATACGCAGTATTTT.

The chain recombines TRBV6-6 with TRBJ1-3, with D tentatively TRBD1 (5 bases). The V gene lost 6 bases and the J gene lost 3 bases, with 15 bases spanning the gap. Germline-derived CDR1 and CDR2 are MNHNY and SVGAGI (reference sequence). CDR3 size: 15 residues. The CDR3 protein is CASSPWGVFGNTIYF. The CDR3 coding sequence is TGTGCCAGCAGCCCGTGGGGGGTATTTGGAAACACCATATATTTT.